This TCR beta chain was obtained from a study of patients and donors after allogeneic stem cell transplantation. Trimming at V came to 3 bases and at J to 6 bases, leaving 8 bases not matched to a gene. The CDR3 is made up of 14 amino acids. Germline assignment: CDR1 DFQATT and CDR2 SNEGSKA (reference sequence). TCRdb redid the calling of the RT-PCR reads with MiXCR, one entry per CDR3 protein. This table has 200,000 to 250,000 distinct CDR3 sequences, approximately 14% appearing once. Sequences were obtained from blood, either unsorted or a sorted T cell fraction (not recorded which). The sequence derives from a human donor who was either an allogeneic HSCT recipient or a stem cell or donor lymphocyte infusion donor (not recorded which). It is not recorded whose cells these are; they may come from a transplant donor. The chain combines TRBV20-1 with TRBJ2-1; 7 bases are a match to TRBD2. The CDR3 DNA sequence: TGCAGTGCTAGTCGACTAGCTTTTGGCAATGAGCAGTTCTTC. Translating it yields CSASRLAFGNEQFF.